A selection of T cell receptor beta chains follows, all from one sample in a study of regulatory dendritic cells for organ transplantation. Sequenced by immunoSEQ multiplex PCR; TCRdb stores in-frame clones only, minus some. This table has roughly 12,000 clones, around three quarters appearing once. No antigen has been assigned to these receptors. Sequencing was done on a sample of naive CD4+ T cells from blood cultured with regulatory dendritic cells. These TCRs come from a human donor in good health. Each CDR3 is given with its conserved first and last residue. The D gene is left open where the match is weak. Size is omitted from some rows. Given values are once, few, many or a class for expanded clones.

V gene	clone size	J gene	D gene	CDR3 protein	CDR3 DNA
TRBV4-3	-	TRBJ1-1	-	CASSQAYGGTEAFF	TGCGCCAGCAGCCAAGCGTACGGGGGCACTGAAGCTTTCTTT
TRBV7-9	few	TRBJ1-2	TRBD1	CASSRDSFYGYTF	TGTGCCAGCAGCAGGGACAGCTTCTATGGCTACACCTTC
TRBV2	-	TRBJ2-2	TRBD1	CASSTRGPNTGELFF	TGTGCCAGCAGCACCAGGGGGCCGAACACCGGGGAGCTGTTTTTT
TRBV5-4	-	TRBJ1-1	TRBD1	CASSLGQGYGTEAFF	TGTGCCAGCAGCTTGGGACAGGGGTACGGCACTGAAGCTTTCTTT
TRBV29-1	-	TRBJ1-1	-	CSVERNTEAFF	TGCAGCGTTGAGAGGAACACTGAAGCTTTCTTT
TRBV5-1	-	TRBJ2-5	-	CASRQGNQETQYF	TGCGCCAGCAGACAGGGAAACCAAGAGACCCAGTACTTC
TRBV9	-	TRBJ2-7	TRBD2	CASSATGTSGGHEQYF	TGTGCCAGCAGCGCAACCGGGACTAGCGGGGGCCACGAGCAGTACTTC
TRBV2	-	TRBJ1-5	-	CASSVGQSNQPQHF	TGTGCCAGCAGTGTAGGACAGAGCAATCAGCCCCAGCATTTT
TRBV5-1	-	TRBJ2-3	TRBD2	CASRLGSSGDATDTQYF	TGCGCCAGCAGGTTAGGATCTAGCGGGGACGCCACAGATACGCAGTATTTT
TRBV6-1	-	TRBJ2-7	-	CASSPRTPSYEQYF	TGTGCCAGCAGTCCTCGGACACCCTCCTACGAGCAGTACTTC
TRBV4-2	-	TRBJ1-6	-	CASSQGSSPSSYNSPLHF	TGTGCCAGCAGCCAAGGGAGCAGCCCTAGCTCCTATAATTCACCCCTCCACTTT
TRBV5-4	once	TRBJ2-7	-	CASSLSTGSYEQYF	TGTGCCAGCAGCTTGTCCACAGGGTCCTACGAGCAGTACTTC
TRBV4-1	-	TRBJ1-3	TRBD1	CASSQEDRVGNTIYF	TGCGCCAGCAGCCAAGAAGACAGGGTCGGAAACACCATATATTTT
TRBV10-3	-	TRBJ2-3	TRBD2	CAIKSGGGDSDTQYF	TGTGCCATCAAGTCGGGCGGGGGGGACTCAGATACGCAGTATTTT
TRBV18	-	TRBJ2-2	-	CASSPQGTNTGELFF	TGTGCCAGCTCACCCCAGGGAACGAACACCGGGGAGCTGTTTTTT
TRBV6-5	few	TRBJ1-1	-	CASSYGRRNTEAFF	TGTGCCAGCAGTTACGGTCGGAGGAACACTGAAGCTTTCTTT
TRBV4-1	-	TRBJ2-5	TRBD2	CASSQEGGGTIETQYF	TGCGCCAGCAGCCAAGAGGGCGGGGGGACCATAGAGACCCAGTACTTC
TRBV5-8	-	TRBJ1-1	-	CASMEGSRSFEAFF	TGTGCCAGCATGGAGGGCAGCCGTTCCTTTGAAGCTTTCTTT
TRBV9	-	TRBJ2-2	-	CASSVVDSLTGELFF	TGTGCCAGCAGCGTAGTAGACAGCTTAACCGGGGAGCTGTTTTTT
TRBV19	-	TRBJ2-3	-	CASKPRARTDTQYF	TGTGCCAGTAAACCGCGAGCCCGCACAGATACGCAGTATTTT
TRBV6-6	-	TRBJ2-3	TRBD2	CASKVAGGKTDTQYF	TGTGCCAGCAAGGTAGCGGGGGGCAAGACAGATACGCAGTATTTT
TRBV11-2	-	TRBJ2-2	-	CASSLDPGSGELFF	TGTGCCAGCAGCTTAGATCCAGGGTCCGGGGAGCTGTTTTTT
TRBV4-3	-	TRBJ2-1	-	CASSQDSYGGEQFF	TGCGCCAGCAGCCAAGATAGTTATGGAGGTGAGCAGTTCTTC
TRBV9	-	TRBJ2-5	-	CASSVGQEETQYF	TGTGCCAGCAGCGTAGGGCAAGAAGAGACCCAGTACTTC
TRBV6-5	-	TRBJ1-2	TRBD1	CASSYSDREVDGYTF	TGTGCCAGCAGTTACTCTGACAGGGAAGTAGATGGCTACACCTTC
TRBV19	-	TRBJ2-7	TRBD2	CASSMGTSGSYEQYF	TGTGCCAGTAGTATGGGGACTAGCGGCTCCTACGAGCAGTACTTC
TRBV14	-	TRBJ2-2	TRBD2	CASSQIAGGTGELFF	TGTGCCAGCAGCCAAATCGCGGGGGGGACCGGGGAGCTGTTTTTT
TRBV19	-	TRBJ2-1	TRBD2	CASSAGLEIYNEQFF	TGTGCCAGTAGTGCGGGACTAGAAATTTACAATGAGCAGTTCTTC
TRBV18	-	TRBJ2-3	-	CASSPAEADTQYF	TGTGCCAGCTCACCAGCGGAGGCAGATACGCAGTATTTT
TRBV10-3	once	TRBJ2-5	-	CAVRTEQETQYF	TGTGCCGTTCGGACAGAGCAAGAGACCCAGTACTTC
TRBV6-1	-	TRBJ2-5	-	CASRGPRNSRETQYF	TGTGCCAGCAGGGGGCCCCGGAATAGTCGGGAGACCCAGTACTTC
TRBV18	-	TRBJ1-3	-	CASSRGLEDTIYF	TGTGCCAGCTCACGCGGGCTGGAGGACACCATATATTTT
TRBV7-3	few	TRBJ2-3	-	CASSSSTDTQYF	TGTGCCAGCAGCTCGTCCACAGATACGCAGTATTTT
TRBV14	-	TRBJ2-5	-	CASSQQLGPGETQYF	TGTGCCAGCAGCCAACAACTGGGGCCTGGGGAGACCCAGTACTTC